This TCR beta chain was identified during a study of T-cell memory formation after mild COVID-19. Turning to this clonotype: Germline and junction disagree at one end, which may indicate a read error.

TCRdb processed the 5' RACE reads anew with MiXCR; each CDR3 protein has one entry. The profile covers 450,000 to 700,000 distinct CDR3 sequences, with 18% appearing a single time and about 12% taken by the ten largest. The sequence derives from an adult woman who had mild COVID-19 (a few samples of this study predate the infection). Cell type and time point are not known. Input material: PBMCs or a T cell subset sorted from them (not recorded which).

CDR3 nucleotide sequence: TGCGCCACCAGCGACGGGACTTATAATTCACCCCTCCACTTT. This sequence encodes CATSDGTYNSPLHF. The chain employs TRBV5-1 and TRBJ1-6, with D perhaps TRBD1 (5 bases). Germline V gives CDR1 SGHRS, CDR2 YFSETQ. CDR3 length: 14 residues.